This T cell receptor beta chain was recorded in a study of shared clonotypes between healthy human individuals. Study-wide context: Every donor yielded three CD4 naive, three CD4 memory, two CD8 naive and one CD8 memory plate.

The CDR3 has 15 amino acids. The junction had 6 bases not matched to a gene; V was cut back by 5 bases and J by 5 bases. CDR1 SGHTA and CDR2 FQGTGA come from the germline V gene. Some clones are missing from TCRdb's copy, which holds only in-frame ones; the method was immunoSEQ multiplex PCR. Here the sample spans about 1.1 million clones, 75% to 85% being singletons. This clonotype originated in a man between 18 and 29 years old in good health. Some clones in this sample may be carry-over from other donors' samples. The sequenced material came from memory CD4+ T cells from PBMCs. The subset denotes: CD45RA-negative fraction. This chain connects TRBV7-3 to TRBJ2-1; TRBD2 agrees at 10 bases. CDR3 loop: CASSLKREGDNEQFF. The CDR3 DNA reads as TGTGCCAGCAGCCTCAAGCGGGAGGGAGACAATGAGCAGTTCTTC.